This is a list of T cell receptor beta chains from one sample in a study of T cells in Graves' hyperthyroidism and ophthalmopathy. TCRdb fed the multiplex PCR reads into MiXCR, producing one record per CDR3 protein. This repertoire shows fewer than 650,000 distinct CDR3 sequences, 11% to 15% found once; its top ten account for approximately 13%. Sequencing was performed on blood. These receptors were obtained from a middle-aged woman with Graves' hyperthyroidism. CDR3s include the opening cysteine and the closing phenylalanine or tryptophan. A D gene is named only where the DNA matches it firmly. Expanded clones get a size class; other rows say once, few or many, or leave the size out.

j_call d_call v_call clone_size cdr3_nt cdr3_aa
TRBJ1-5 - TRBV28 - TGTGCCAGCAGAGCACAGGGAAGCAATCAGCCCCAGCATTTT CASRAQGSNQPQHF
TRBJ2-7 - TRBV5-1 few TGCGCCAGCGAAATCACCTACGAGCAGTACTTC CASEITYEQYF
TRBJ2-2 - TRBV5-1 many TGCGCCAGCAGCAATGGACAGAACACCGGGGAGCTGTTTTTT CASSNGQNTGELFF
TRBJ2-1 TRBD2 TRBV20-1 many TGCAGTGCTAAACCGGGACTAGCTCAAGCGACGACCTACAATGAGCAGTTCTTC CSAKPGLAQATTYNEQFF
TRBJ1-4 - TRBV19 few TGTGCCAGTAGTCCGGGGGGAGGATCTGAAAAACTGTTTTTT CASSPGGGSEKLFF
TRBJ2-1 TRBD2 TRBV10-3 - TGTGCCATCAGGGAGCGGGAGGGAAATGAGCAGTTCTTC CAIREREGNEQFF
TRBJ2-1 - TRBV28 - TGTGCCAGCATCTCACGGTGGGGGGAAGGGGGCTCCTACAATGGGCAGTTCTTC CASISRWGEGGSYNGQFF
TRBJ1-1 - TRBV29-1 many TGCAGCGTTGGGGAGAACACTGAAGCTTTCTTT CSVGENTEAFF
TRBJ2-7 - TRBV10-3 many TGTGCCATCAGCCTGACAGTCTCCTACGAGCAGTACTTC CAISLTVSYEQYF
TRBJ2-1 - TRBV19 - TGTGCCAGTAGTACTTATCTAGTAGGTGGCAATGAGCAGTTCTTC CASSTYLVGGNEQFF
TRBJ1-1 - TRBV30 many TGTGCCTGGAGGGACATGGGATCGCGTGCTTTCTTT CAWRDMGSRAFF
TRBJ2-5 - TRBV13 few TGTGCCAGCAGCTTAGCAGTTGTCGGGGAGACCCAGTACTTC CASSLAVVGETQYF
TRBJ2-1 - TRBV5-6 once TGTGCCAGCAGCCTCGAACCTACAGATTACGAGCAGTTCTTC CASSLEPTDYEQFF
TRBJ2-7 TRBD1 TRBV7-6 many TGTGCCAGCAGCCTAGACAGGGGGGACGAGCAGTACTTC CASSLDRGDEQYF
TRBJ2-1 TRBD2 TRBV6-1 many TGTGCCAGCAGTCAAACTAGTGGTGGACTAGCATCCCAGTTCTTC CASSQTSGGLASQFF
TRBJ2-7 TRBD2 TRBV20-1 many TGCAGTGCTAGAGCTTACGGGACTAGCGGTATCACAAACCCCTACGAGCAGTACTTC CSARAYGTSGITNPYEQYF
TRBJ2-2 TRBD1 TRBV27 few TGTGCCAGCAGTTTGGACAGGGTGGCCGGGGAGCTGTTTTTT CASSLDRVAGELFF
TRBJ2-1 - TRBV7-9 many TGTGCCAGCAGCGTGGGACTCCTGTTCTCCTACAATGAGCAGTTCTTC CASSVGLLFSYNEQFF
TRBJ2-1 TRBD2 TRBV19 few TGTGCCAGTAGTATAGATTTCAGCGGGGGTTTCAATGAGCAGTTCTTC CASSIDFSGGFNEQFF
TRBJ1-5 - TRBV28 - TGTGCCAGCACCTCGGGGGAGGGAAATCAGCCCCAGCATTTT CASTSGEGNQPQHF
TRBJ1-2 TRBD1 TRBV24-1 many TGTGCCACCAGTGTCGGGACAGGGGAAAGCTACACCTTC CATSVGTGESYTF
TRBJ2-6 - TRBV6-1 - TGTGCCAGCAGTGAGGTGGGGACTGGGGCCAACGTCCTGACTTTC CASSEVGTGANVLTF
TRBJ2-3 TRBD1 TRBV7-3 many TGTGCCAGCAGCTTACAGGGGGCCGGAGCAGATACGCAGTATTTT CASSLQGAGADTQYF
TRBJ2-1 TRBD2 TRBV6-1 - TGTGCCAGCAGGCCTAGCGGGAACAATGAGCAGTTCTTC CASRPSGNNEQFF
TRBJ1-5 - TRBV18 many TGTGCCAGCTCACTGGGACCGAATAGCAATCAGCCCCAGCATTTT CASSLGPNSNQPQHF
TRBJ2-3 TRBD2 TRBV5-5 many TGTGCCAGCAGCCTCGGACTAGCGGGGGCTAGCACAGATACGCAGTATTTT CASSLGLAGASTDTQYF
TRBJ2-1 - TRBV3-1 - TGTGCCAGCAGCCAAGTATACTTGGCCTACAATGAGCAGTTCTTC CASSQVYLAYNEQFF
TRBJ2-1 - TRBV12-3/TRBV12-4 many TGTGCCAGCAGTTCGACTCCTAGCTCCTACAATGAGCAGTTCTTC CASSSTPSSYNEQFF
TRBJ1-2 TRBD1 TRBV6-1 many TGTGCCAGCATTCAACCGGGACAGGGACACTATGGCTACACCTTC CASIQPGQGHYGYTF
TRBJ2-5 TRBD2 TRBV6-1 many TGTGCCAGCAGGCCTCCGACTAGCGGTCCAGAGACCCAGTACTTC CASRPPTSGPETQYF
TRBJ1-3 - TRBV6-2/TRBV6-3 - TGTGCCAGCAGCCGAACAGGGATCGGAAACACCATATATTTT CASSRTGIGNTIYF
TRBJ2-3 - TRBV7-3 many TGTGCCAGCAGCTTAGGGCAAACCACAGATACGCAGTATTTT CASSLGQTTDTQYF
TRBJ2-3 TRBD2 TRBV12-3/TRBV12-4 many TGTGCCAGCAGCCGCAGCGGGAGGGGCACAGATACGCAGTATTTT CASSRSGRGTDTQYF
TRBJ2-1 TRBD2 TRBV10-3 - TGTGCCATCAGTGGTGCACAACAAGAAGGGACTAGCGGGACCAGGGGGCAGTTCTTC CAISGAQQEGTSGTRGQFF
TRBJ2-7 - TRBV7-3 many TGTGCCAGCAGCTTAACTGGGTCACCGGGCGAGCAGTACTTC CASSLTGSPGEQYF
TRBJ2-2 - TRBV7-2 few TGTGCCAGCAGCTTTGGCAGGGGCGCCGGGGAGCTGTTTTTT CASSFGRGAGELFF
TRBJ1-4 - TRBV12-5 - TGTGCTAGTGGTTTGGTACTGGATGAAAAACTGTTTTTT CASGLVLDEKLFF
TRBJ2-1 - TRBV29-1 - TGCAGCGTTGTTAATGAGGGAAGGTCCTACAATGAGCAGTTCTTC CSVVNEGRSYNEQFF
TRBJ2-3 TRBD2 TRBV6-1 few TGTGCCAGCAGTGCCTCTAGCGGGAGGAGGAGCACAGATACGCAGTATTTT CASSASSGRRSTDTQYF
TRBJ2-2 - TRBV20-1 many TGCAGTGCTAGACCCCAGGGGACCACCGGGGAGCTGTTTTTT CSARPQGTTGELFF
TRBJ2-7 TRBD2 TRBV28 many TGTGCCAGCAGTCTTGGAGGGGGGGCTAGCGGGATCTACGAGCAGTACTTC CASSLGGGASGIYEQYF
TRBJ2-2 TRBD2 TRBV20-1 many TGCAGTGCTATGAGCGGGAGGGTCGGCGGGGAGCTGTTTTTT CSAMSGRVGGELFF